The next 26 T cell receptor beta chains were all read from a single sample in a study of cytomegalovirus exposure and HLA in healthy donors. The PCR had 60 Vbeta and 13 Jbeta primers. The table came from immunoSEQ multiplex PCR; TCRdb's copy has only in-frame clones and leaves some out. The data contain about 150,000 clones, around 79% of them singletons. Material for sequencing was PBMCs. The receptors shown here come from a young man in good health and CMV-seropositive.

The V gene is TRBV9, the J gene TRBJ1-3; 7 nucleotides align to TRBD1. This CDR3 spans 16 amino acids. The germline gives CDR1 SGDLS, CDR2 YYNGEE. J lost 0 bases, V lost 3 bases, and 6 bases had no gene match. The CDR3 DNA reads as TGTGCCAGCAGCGCCCCCCGGGACAGCTCTGGAAACACCATATATTTT. Encoded protein: CASSAPRDSSGNTIYF.

V gene TRBV6-6 combines with J gene TRBJ2-7; D possibly corresponds to TRBD2 (5 bases). The V gene's germline CDR1 is MNHNY and CDR2 SVGAGI (reference sequence). Trimming took off 0 bases at V and 5 bases at J, with 14 bases between the two ends. The CDR3 is 15 amino acids. DNA of the CDR3: TGTGCCAGCAGTTACTCGAGTCGCGACGGGGACGAGCAGTACTTC. Its protein is CASSYSSRDGDEQYF.

A few counts support this clone. V usage is TRBV11-1 and J usage is TRBJ2-3, with D perhaps matching TRBD2 (6 bases). This CDR3 comprises 15 residues. Per germline, CDR1 SGHAT and CDR2 FQDESV (reference sequence). The germline V and J ends were trimmed by 10 bases and 4 bases, with 21 bases remaining between them. The CDR3 DNA sequence: TGTGCCACCCGGGGAGGACTGGATGGGGCAGATACGCAGTATTTT. It yields the protein CATRGGLDGADTQYF.

This clone was counted a few times. The chain has TRBV5-4 and TRBJ1-2; D unresolved. Trimming shortened V by 0 bases and J by 0 bases, and 9 bases separated the two germline ends. This CDR3 has 15 amino acids. Germline assignment: CDR1 SGHNT and CDR2 YYREEE (reference sequence). CDR3 sequence (DNA): TGTGCCAGCAGCTTGGGTTATGTAGCTAACTATGGCTACACCTTC. Translated: CASSLGYVANYGYTF. The full variable domain, its missing parts supplied by reference TRBV5-4 and TRBJ1-2, is ETGVTQSPTHLIKTRGQQVTLRCSSQSGHNTVSWYQQALGQGPQFIFQYYREEENGRGNFPPRFSGLQFPNYSSELNVNALELDDSALYLCASSLGYVANYGYTFGSGTRLTVV.

The chain is built from TRBV30 and TRBJ2-2, with D unresolved. Between the trimmed V and J ends, which lost 5 bases and 5 bases, there was a span of 18 bases. The CDR3 extends over 15 amino acids. Germline V lookup: CDR1 GTSNPN, CDR2 SVGIG (reference sequence). This chain's CDR3 is CAWALGSSLTGELFF. For the CDR3, the DNA is TGTGCCTGGGCATTGGGCAGCAGTTTAACCGGGGAGCTGTTTTTT.

There are a few counts of this clone. The CDR3 loop is CASSTGTENSPLHF. CDR3 coding DNA: TGTGCCAGCTCTACCGGGACAGAAAATTCACCCCTCCACTTT. The gene calls are TRBV18 and TRBJ1-6; 7 bases are a match to TRBD1. The CDR3 covers 14 residues. Germline assignment: CDR1 KGHSH and CDR2 LQKENI. V trimming: 6 bases; J trimming: 7 bases; junction bases outside the gene matches: 6.

Concerning this clone itself: Germline is not matched at one junction end, which may reflect a read error. The chain is built from TRBV5-4 and TRBJ1-2, with D maybe TRBD1 (6 bases). Germline V gene data show CDR1 as SGHNT and CDR2 as YYREEE (reference sequence). This CDR3 is built from 16 residues. CDR3 in amino acids: CANSLAGGGYDYGYTF. The CDR3 bases are TGTGCCAACAGCTTGGCCGGCGGGGGCTATGACTATGGCTACACCTTC.

The chain links TRBV19 to TRBJ1-5; D gene ambiguous. Trimming removed 0 bases from V and 3 bases from J, with 15 bases in between. Germline V gene sequence: CDR1 LNHDA, CDR2 SQIVND (reference sequence). This CDR3 contains 17 residues. CDR3 region: CASSIDREGRNNQPQHF. For the CDR3, the DNA is TGTGCCAGTAGTATAGATCGAGAGGGAAGGAACAATCAGCCCCAGCATTTT. Drawing the rest from reference TRBV19 and TRBJ1-5, the complete variable domain is DGGITQSPKYLFRKEGQNVTLSCEQNLNHDAMYWYRQDPGQGLRLIYYSQIVNDFQKGDIAEGYSVSREKKESFPLTVTSAQKNPTAFYLCASSIDREGRNNQPQHFGDGTRLSIL.

The V call is TRBV7-2, the J call TRBJ1-1; TRBD1 might be the D (6 bases). CDR3 size: 14 residues. The V and J ends lost 4 bases and 1 base respectively, with 10 bases between them. In germline, CDR1 is SGHTA, CDR2 FQGNSA. This chain's CDR3 is CASSSAGANTEAFF. CDR3 in DNA: TGTGCCAGCAGCTCCGCGGGGGCGAACACTGAAGCTTTCTTT.

Comment on this clone: Other DNA sequences in this sample translate to the same CDR3. The chain employs TRBV19 and TRBJ1-2; D is ambiguous. The germline V and J ends were trimmed by 1 base and 5 bases, with 8 bases remaining between them. This CDR3 region has 13 residues. CDR1 LNHDA and CDR2 SQIVND come from the germline V gene (reference sequence). The CDR3 region is CASSIGGRYGYTF. CDR3 coding DNA: TGTGCCAGTAGTATAGGAGGAAGGTATGGCTACACCTTC.

The chain is built from TRBV19 and TRBJ1-2; D remains ambiguous. V lost 3 bases and J lost 5, with 10 bases in between. Germline assignment: CDR1 LNHDA and CDR2 SQIVND (reference sequence). This CDR3 region has 13 residues. The CDR3 DNA sequence: TGTGCCAGTAGTATCGCTAGGCAGTATGGCTACACCTTC. Translating gives CASSIARQYGYTF.

Here the CDR3 reads CASSLQGVNGYGYTF. CDR3 nucleotides: TGTGCCAGCAGCTTGCAGGGTGTAAACGGCTATGGCTACACCTTC. The gene calls are TRBV5-4 and TRBJ1-2; a weak D match, TRBD1 (5 bases). From germline, CDR1 is SGHNT and CDR2 YYREEE (reference sequence). Trimming pared 1 base from V and 4 bases from J, leaving 14 bases between. This CDR3 comprises 15 residues.

The V and J genes are TRBV4-3 and TRBJ2-7; possible D gene TRBD1, 7 bases. The CDR3 is made up of 15 amino acids. Germline V gives CDR1 LGHNA, CDR2 YSLEER. V dropped 3 bases and J dropped 6 bases, with 18 bases sitting between them. The CDR3 nucleotides read TGCGCCAGCAGCCAGGAGGGACAGCCTGTGTTCGAGCAGTACTTC. Amino acids: CASSQEGQPVFEQYF.

This clone has only a few counts. The V gene is TRBV13, the J gene TRBJ2-1; 12 bases are shared with TRBD2. The CDR3 runs 16 residues. After removal of 5 bases from V and 8 bases from J, the junction contained 10 bases not matched to a gene. The germline CDR1 and CDR2 sequences are PRHDT and FYEKMQ (reference sequence). The CDR3 loop reads CASSPLAGGRVDEQFF. The DNA for the CDR3 is TGTGCCAGCAGCCCTCTAGCGGGGGGGCGAGTCGATGAGCAGTTCTTC.

V usage is TRBV6-5 and J usage is TRBJ2-5, with 7 bases matching TRBD1. CDR3 length equals 16 residues. The ends lost 0 bases at V and 2 bases at J; junction bases unmatched: 6. Germline V gene sequence: CDR1 MNHEY, CDR2 SVGAGI. The chain's CDR3 is CASSYSVTGVQETQYF. The CDR3, as DNA: TGTGCCAGCAGTTACTCGGTAACAGGGGTTCAAGAGACCCAGTACTTC.

The rearrangement uses TRBV7-9 and TRBJ1-1; 7 nucleotides agree with TRBD1. V lost 7 bases to trimming and J lost 6 bases; unmatched junction nucleotides: 5. Germline V gene lookup returns CDR1 SEHNR and CDR2 FQNEAQ (reference sequence). The CDR3 has 12 amino acids. Here the CDR3 reads CASKRQGAEAFF. The CDR3 nucleotides read TGTGCCAGCAAAAGACAGGGTGCTGAAGCTTTCTTT.

This clone was picked up one time. Other DNA sequences of this sample code for an identical CDR3. The J gene is TRBJ2-7, the V gene TRBV11-2; D unresolved. Between the trimmed V and J ends, which lost 1 base and 2 bases, there was a span of 6 bases. Germline lookup yields CDR1 SGHAT and CDR2 FQNNGV. The CDR3 runs to 13 residues. CDR3 protein: CASSLGTAYEQYF. CDR3 coding DNA: TGTGCCAGCAGCTTAGGTACGGCCTACGAGCAGTACTTC.

This chain links TRBV4-1 with TRBJ1-6, with D possibly being TRBD1 (6 bases). The CDR3 runs to 15 residues. Trimming cost V 4 bases and J 8 bases, with 15 bases left between them. Germline CDR1 and CDR2: MGHRA and YSYEKL. The CDR3 spells CASSPSGTSDSPLHF. CDR3 nucleotides: TGCGCCAGCAGCCCGTCCGGGACATCCGATTCACCCCTCCACTTT.

CDR3 in amino acids: CASSYSPSYEAFF. As DNA, the CDR3 is TGTGCCAGCAGTTACTCGCCCAGTTATGAAGCTTTCTTT. The rearrangement joins TRBV6-5 to TRBJ1-1; D is ambiguous. There are 13 residues in the CDR3. Per germline, CDR1 MNHEY and CDR2 SVGAGI. Trimming left V 0 bases short and J 7 bases short, with 9 bases between.

V and J are TRBV21-1 and TRBJ2-3; whether TRBD2, the table's D call, matches the DNA was not checked. TRBV21-1 is listed as a pseudogene. The CDR3 loop spans 17 amino acids. CDR3 region: CASSKKKGGRTRDTQYF. The CDR3 DNA is TGTGCCAGCAGCAAAAAAAAAGGAGGACGGACTCGGGATACGCAGTATTTT.

CDR3 coding DNA: TGTGCCAGCAGACAGGGGGCCGAACAGCCCCAGCATTTT. Protein sequence: CASRQGAEQPQHF. The genes are TRBV27 and TRBJ1-5, with 9 positions matching TRBD1. Trimming at V came to 6 bases and at J to 7 bases, leaving 4 bases not matched to a gene. The CDR3 length is 13 residues. CDR1 is MNHEY and CDR2 is SMNVEV in the germline V gene (reference sequence).

The V call is TRBV25-1, the J call TRBJ2-2; D is ambiguous. V lost 4 bases, J lost 3 bases, and 6 bases lay in between. Germline CDR1 is MGHDK and CDR2 is SYGVNS. CDR3 length: 13 residues. This CDR3 is CASSAVHTGELFF. The CDR3 nucleotides are TGTGCCAGCAGTGCTGTTCACACCGGGGAGCTGTTTTTT.

The chain links TRBV7-6 to TRBJ1-3, with TRBD1 identical over 12 bases. The CDR3 is made up of 18 amino acids. J lost 0 bases, V lost 3 bases, and 6 bases had no gene match. CDR1 and CDR2 (germline): SGHVS, FNYEAQ. Here the CDR3 DNA reads TGTGCCAGCAGCTTCGGGACAGGGGGCGGAAGCTCTGGAAACACCATATATTTT. Protein: CASSFGTGGGSSGNTIYF. Supplemented by reference TRBV7-6 and TRBJ1-3, the full variable domain reads GAGVSQSPRYKVTKRGQDVALRCDPISGHVSLYWYRQALGQGPEFLTYFNYEAQQDKSGLPNDRFSAERPEGSISTLTIQRTEQRDSAMYRCASSFGTGGGSSGNTIYFGEGSWLTVV.

Comment on this clone: Other DNA sequences in the same sample also yield this CDR3. The gene calls are TRBV10-1 and TRBJ1-4, with D possibly TRBD1 on 6 matching bases. V shed 3 bases and J shed 10 bases, with 12 bases lying between them. The CDR3 runs to 13 residues. Germline CDR1 reads WNHNN; CDR2 reads SYGVQD (reference sequence). The CDR3 region is CASSDGGQGKLFF. In DNA, the CDR3 is TGCGCCAGCAGTGACGGGGGGCAGGGAAAACTGTTTTTT.

V is TRBV6-5 and J is TRBJ2-7; no firm D call. The CDR3 loop spans 14 amino acids. Germline V gene sequence: CDR1 MNHEY, CDR2 SVGAGI. The V and J ends lost 5 bases and 2 bases respectively, with 13 bases between them. In DNA, the CDR3 is TGTGCCAGCAGTCCTCGCCCCGAGGCCTACGAGCAGTACTTC. Encoded protein: CASSPRPEAYEQYF.

The J gene is TRBJ2-7, the V gene TRBV9; D gene ambiguous. The V gene's germline CDR1 is SGDLS and CDR2 YYNGEE. This CDR3 contains 13 residues. The ends were cut back, 3 bases at V and 1 base at J, with 8 bases in the middle. As DNA, the CDR3 is TGTGCCAGCAGCGAGACACCATCCTACGAGCAGTACTTC. Its protein is CASSETPSYEQYF.